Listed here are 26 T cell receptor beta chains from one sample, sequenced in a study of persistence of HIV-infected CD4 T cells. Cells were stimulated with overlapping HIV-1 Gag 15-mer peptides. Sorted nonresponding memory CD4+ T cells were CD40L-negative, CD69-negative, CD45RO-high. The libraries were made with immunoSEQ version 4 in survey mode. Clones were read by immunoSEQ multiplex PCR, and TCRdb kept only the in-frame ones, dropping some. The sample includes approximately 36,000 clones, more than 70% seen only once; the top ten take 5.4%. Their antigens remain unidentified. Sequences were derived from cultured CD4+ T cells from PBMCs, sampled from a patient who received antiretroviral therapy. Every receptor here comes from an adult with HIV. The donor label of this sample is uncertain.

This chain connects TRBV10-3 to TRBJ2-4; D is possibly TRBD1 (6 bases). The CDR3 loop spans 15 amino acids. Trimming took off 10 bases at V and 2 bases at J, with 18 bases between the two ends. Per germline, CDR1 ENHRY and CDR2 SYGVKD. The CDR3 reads CATQGQLGTKNIQYF. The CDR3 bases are TGTGCCACCCAAGGACAGCTAGGGACCAAAAACATTCAGTACTTC.

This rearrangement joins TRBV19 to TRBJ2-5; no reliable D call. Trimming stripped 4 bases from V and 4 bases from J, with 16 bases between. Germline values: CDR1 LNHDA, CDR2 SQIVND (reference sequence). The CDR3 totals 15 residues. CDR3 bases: TGTGCCAGTAGTACCGGCCCGGTAGGCTCAGAGACCCAGTACTTC. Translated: CASSTGPVGSETQYF.

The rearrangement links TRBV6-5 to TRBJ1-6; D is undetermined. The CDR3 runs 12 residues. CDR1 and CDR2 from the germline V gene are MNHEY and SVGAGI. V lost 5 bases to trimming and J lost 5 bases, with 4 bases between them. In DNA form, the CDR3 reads TGTGCCAGCAGTCGCCATAATTCACCCCTCCACTTT. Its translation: CASSRHNSPLHF.

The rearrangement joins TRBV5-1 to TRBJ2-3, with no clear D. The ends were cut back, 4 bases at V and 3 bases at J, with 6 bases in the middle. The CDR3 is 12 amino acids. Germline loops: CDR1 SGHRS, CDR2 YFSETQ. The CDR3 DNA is TGCGCCAGCAGCCAGTTTACAGATACGCAGTATTTT. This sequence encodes CASSQFTDTQYF.

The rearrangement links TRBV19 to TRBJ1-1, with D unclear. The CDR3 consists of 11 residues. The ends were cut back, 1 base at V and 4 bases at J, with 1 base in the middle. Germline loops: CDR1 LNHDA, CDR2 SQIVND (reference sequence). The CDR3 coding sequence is TGTGCCAGTAGTATAGCCACTGAAGCTTTCTTT. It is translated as CASSIATEAFF.

CDR3 nucleotide sequence: TGTGCCACCAGGTTATATCCGGTTAGGAGGGGAAACACCATATATTTT. Its protein is CATRLYPVRRGNTIYF. The chain recombines TRBV24-1 with TRBJ1-3; D ambiguous. V lost 7 bases and J 4 bases, leaving 19 bases between the germline ends. The CDR3 length is 16 residues. The germline CDR1 and CDR2 sequences are KGHDR and SFDVKD.

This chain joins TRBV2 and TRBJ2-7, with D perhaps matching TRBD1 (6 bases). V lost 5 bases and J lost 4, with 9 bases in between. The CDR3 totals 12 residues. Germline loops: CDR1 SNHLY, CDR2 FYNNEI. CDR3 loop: CASSRGQYEQYF. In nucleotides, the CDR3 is TGTGCCAGCAGTCGAGGACAGTACGAGCAGTACTTC.

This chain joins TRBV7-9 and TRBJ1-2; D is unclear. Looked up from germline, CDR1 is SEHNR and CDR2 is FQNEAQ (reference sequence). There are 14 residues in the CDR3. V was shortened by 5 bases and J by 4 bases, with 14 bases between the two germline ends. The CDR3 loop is CASSKGGLAYGYTF. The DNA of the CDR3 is TGTGCCAGCAGCAAGGGAGGCCTCGCCTATGGCTACACCTTC.

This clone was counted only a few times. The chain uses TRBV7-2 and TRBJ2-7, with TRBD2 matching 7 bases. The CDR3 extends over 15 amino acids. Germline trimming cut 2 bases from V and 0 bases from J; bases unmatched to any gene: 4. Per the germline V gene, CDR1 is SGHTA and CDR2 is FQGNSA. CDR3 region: CASSLNGGGSYEQYF. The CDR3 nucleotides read TGTGCCAGCAGCTTAAACGGCGGGGGCTCCTACGAGCAGTACTTC. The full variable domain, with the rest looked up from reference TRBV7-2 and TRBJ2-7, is GAGVSQSPSNKVTEKGKDVELRCDPISGHTALYWYRQSLGQGLEFLIYFQGNSAPDKSGLPSDRFSAERTGGSVSTLTIQRTQQEDSAVYLCASSLNGGGSYEQYFGPGTRLTVT.

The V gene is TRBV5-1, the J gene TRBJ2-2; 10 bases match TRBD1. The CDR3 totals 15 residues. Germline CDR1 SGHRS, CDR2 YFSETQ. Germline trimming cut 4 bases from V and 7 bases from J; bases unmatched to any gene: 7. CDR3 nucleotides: TGCGCCAGCAGCCCCAGACAGGGGGCGGGCGGGGAGCTGTTTTTT. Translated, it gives CASSPRQGAGGELFF.

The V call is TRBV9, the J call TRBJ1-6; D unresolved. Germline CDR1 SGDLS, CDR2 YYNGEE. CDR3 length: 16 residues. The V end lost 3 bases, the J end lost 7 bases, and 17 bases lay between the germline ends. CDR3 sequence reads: CASSEREGRSNSPLHF. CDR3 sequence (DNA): TGTGCCAGCAGCGAGCGTGAGGGCCGATCCAATTCACCCCTCCACTTT.

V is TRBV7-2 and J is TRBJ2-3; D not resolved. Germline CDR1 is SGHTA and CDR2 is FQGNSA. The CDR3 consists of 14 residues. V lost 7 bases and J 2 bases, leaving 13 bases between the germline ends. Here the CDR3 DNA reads TGTGCCAGCATCCCAGGCAGCAACACAGATACGCAGTATTTT. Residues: CASIPGSNTDTQYF.

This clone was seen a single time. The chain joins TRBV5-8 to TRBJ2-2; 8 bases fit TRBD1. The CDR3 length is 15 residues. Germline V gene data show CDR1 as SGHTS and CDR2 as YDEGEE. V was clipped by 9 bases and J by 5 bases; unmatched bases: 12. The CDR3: CAIHPGQAATGELFF. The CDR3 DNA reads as TGTGCCATCCACCCGGGACAGGCTGCGACCGGGGAGCTGTTTTTT.

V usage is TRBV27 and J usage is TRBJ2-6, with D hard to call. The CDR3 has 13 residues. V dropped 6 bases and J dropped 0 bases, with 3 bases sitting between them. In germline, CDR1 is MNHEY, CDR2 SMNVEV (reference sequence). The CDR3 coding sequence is TGTGCCAGCAGGGCCTCTGGGGCCAACGTCCTGACTTTC. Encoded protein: CASRASGANVLTF.

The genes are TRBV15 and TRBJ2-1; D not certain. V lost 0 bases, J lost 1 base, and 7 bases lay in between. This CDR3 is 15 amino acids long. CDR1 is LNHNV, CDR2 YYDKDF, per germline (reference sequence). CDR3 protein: CATSRDLGSYNEQFF. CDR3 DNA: TGTGCCACCAGCAGAGATCTGGGATCCTACAATGAGCAGTTCTTC.

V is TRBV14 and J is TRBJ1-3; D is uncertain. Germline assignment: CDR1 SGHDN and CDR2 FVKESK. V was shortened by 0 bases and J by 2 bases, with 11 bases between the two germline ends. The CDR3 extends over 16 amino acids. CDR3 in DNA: TGTGCCAGCAGCCAAGATGGGAAGGGTCCTGGAAACACCATATATTTT. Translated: CASSQDGKGPGNTIYF.

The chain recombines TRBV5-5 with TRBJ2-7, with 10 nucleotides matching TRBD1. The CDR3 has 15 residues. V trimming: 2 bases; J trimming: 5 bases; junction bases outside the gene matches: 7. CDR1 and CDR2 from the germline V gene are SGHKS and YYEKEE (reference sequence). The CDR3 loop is CASSFSPGQGNEQYF. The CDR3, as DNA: TGTGCCAGCAGCTTTTCCCCGGGACAGGGGAACGAGCAGTACTTC.

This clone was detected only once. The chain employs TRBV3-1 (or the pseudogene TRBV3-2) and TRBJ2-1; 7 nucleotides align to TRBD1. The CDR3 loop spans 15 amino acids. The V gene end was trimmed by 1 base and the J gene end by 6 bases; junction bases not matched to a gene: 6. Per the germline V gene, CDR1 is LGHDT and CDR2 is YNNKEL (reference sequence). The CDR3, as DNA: TGTGCCAGCAGCCAAGGGAGACAGGGTCGCAATGAGCAGTTCTTC. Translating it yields CASSQGRQGRNEQFF.

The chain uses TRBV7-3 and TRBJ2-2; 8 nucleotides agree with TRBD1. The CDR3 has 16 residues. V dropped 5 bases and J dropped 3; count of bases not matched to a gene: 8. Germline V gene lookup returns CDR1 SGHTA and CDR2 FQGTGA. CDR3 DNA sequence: TGTGCCAGCAGCCCCTGGGGGACAGGATACACCGGGGAGCTGTTTTTT. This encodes CASSPWGTGYTGELFF. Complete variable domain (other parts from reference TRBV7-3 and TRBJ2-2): GAGVSQTPSNKVTEKGKYVELRCDPISGHTALYWYRQSLGQGPEFLIYFQGTGAADDSGLPNDRFFAVRPEGSVSTLKIQRTERGDSAVYLCASSPWGTGYTGELFFGEGSRLTVL.

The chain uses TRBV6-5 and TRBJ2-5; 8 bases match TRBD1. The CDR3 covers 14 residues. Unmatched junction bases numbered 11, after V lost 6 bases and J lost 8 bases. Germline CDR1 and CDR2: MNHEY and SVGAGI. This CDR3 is CASSQDRERITQYF. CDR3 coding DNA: TGTGCCAGCAGCCAGGACAGGGAAAGGATCACCCAGTACTTC.

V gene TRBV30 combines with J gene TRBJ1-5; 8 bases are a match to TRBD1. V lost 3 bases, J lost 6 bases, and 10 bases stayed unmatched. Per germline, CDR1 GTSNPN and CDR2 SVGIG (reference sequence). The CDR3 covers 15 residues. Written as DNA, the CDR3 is TGTGCCTGGAGCAACCCCGGACAGGGAGGTCAGCCCCAGCATTTT. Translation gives CAWSNPGQGGQPQHF.

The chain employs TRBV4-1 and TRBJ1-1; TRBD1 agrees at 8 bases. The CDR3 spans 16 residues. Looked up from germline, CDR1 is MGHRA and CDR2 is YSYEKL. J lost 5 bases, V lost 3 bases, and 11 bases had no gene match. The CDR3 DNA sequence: TGCGCCAGCAGCCAGCCCCAGGGCAGGGGGCTAACTGAAGCTTTCTTT. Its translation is CASSQPQGRGLTEAFF.

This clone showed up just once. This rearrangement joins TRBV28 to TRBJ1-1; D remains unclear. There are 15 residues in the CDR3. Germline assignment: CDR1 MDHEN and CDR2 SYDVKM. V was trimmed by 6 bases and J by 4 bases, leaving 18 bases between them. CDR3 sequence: CASSPSPQAGTEAFF. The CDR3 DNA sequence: TGTGCCAGCAGCCCGTCCCCCCAGGCGGGCACTGAAGCTTTCTTT. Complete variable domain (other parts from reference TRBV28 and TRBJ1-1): DVKVTQSSRYLVKRTGEKVFLECVQDMDHENMFWYRQDPGLGLRLIYFSYDVKMKEKGDIPEGYSVSREKKERFSLILESASTNQTSMYLCASSPSPQAGTEAFFGQGTRLTVV.

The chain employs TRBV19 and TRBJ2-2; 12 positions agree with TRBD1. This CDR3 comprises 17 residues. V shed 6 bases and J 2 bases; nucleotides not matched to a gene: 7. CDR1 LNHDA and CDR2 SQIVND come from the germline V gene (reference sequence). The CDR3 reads CASRVKGTGGNTGELFF. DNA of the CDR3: TGTGCCAGTAGGGTAAAAGGGACAGGGGGCAACACCGGGGAGCTGTTTTTT.

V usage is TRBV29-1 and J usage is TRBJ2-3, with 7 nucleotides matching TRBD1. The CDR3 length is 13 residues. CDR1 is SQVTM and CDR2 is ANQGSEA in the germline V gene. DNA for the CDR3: TGCAGTGCCCCGGGACAGAACACAGATACGCAGTATTTT. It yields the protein CSAPGQNTDTQYF.

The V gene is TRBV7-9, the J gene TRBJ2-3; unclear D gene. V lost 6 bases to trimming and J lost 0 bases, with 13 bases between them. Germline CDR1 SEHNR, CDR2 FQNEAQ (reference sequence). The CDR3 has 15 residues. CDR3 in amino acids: CASRRRTSSTDTQYF. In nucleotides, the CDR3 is TGTGCCAGCAGGAGACGTACAAGTAGCACAGATACGCAGTATTTT.